Shown below are 21 T cell receptor beta chains from a single sample sequenced in a study of T cell clonality in common variable immunodeficiency. Study-level results: In common variable immunodeficiency, TCR beta chains reportedly carried fewer deletions and N-nucleotide insertions.

These receptors' antigens are unknown. Method: immunoSEQ multiplex PCR; TCRdb's copy keeps in-frame clones and lacks some. This repertoire holds around 19,000 clones, and none appear only once. Specimen: peripheral blood mononuclear cells. These receptor sequences come from a human donor with common variable immunodeficiency.

Concerning this clone itself: The CDR3 goes on 3 residues after the read ends, and that part is filled in from the germline J gene. The V and J genes are TRBV18 and TRBJ2-5, with 9 bases fitting TRBD2. With V trimmed by 3 bases and J by 6 bases, 8 bases remained unmatched. CDR1 and CDR2 from the germline V gene are KGHSH and LQKENI. CDR3 length equals 15 residues. CDR3 loop: CASSPVAGAGKTQYF. The CDR3 bases that were read are TGTGCCAGCTCACCTGTAGCGGGAGCCGGGAAGACC.

About this clone itself: The CDR3 goes on 3 residues after the read ends, and that part is filled in from the germline J gene. The gene calls are TRBV19 and TRBJ2-1; 10 nucleotides line up with TRBD2. Per germline, CDR1 LNHDA and CDR2 SQIVND (reference sequence). This CDR3 has 19 amino acids. Germline trimming cut 0 bases from V and 0 bases from J; bases unmatched to any gene: 8. The CDR3 DNA, read in part, is TGTGCCAGTAGTATAGAGCTAGCGGGGGCCCTTAGCTCCTACAATGAG. It specifies CASSIELAGALSSYNE. Given in full, the CDR3 is CASSIELAGALSSYNEQFF. Full variable domain (missing parts from reference TRBV19 and TRBJ2-1): DGGITQSPKYLFRKEGQNVTLSCEQNLNHDAMYWYRQDPGQGLRLIYYSQIVNDFQKGDIAEGYSVSREKKESFPLTVTSAQKNPTAFYLCASSIELAGALSSYNEQFFGPGTRLTVL.

There are a few counts of this clone. Read data end 3 residues before the CDR3 end; the end is taken from the germline J gene. This chain uses TRBV7-3 with TRBJ2-2; TRBD1 matches 8 bases. This CDR3 spans 17 amino acids. The V gene's germline CDR1 is SGHTA and CDR2 FQGTGA. J was trimmed by 5 bases and V by 5 bases; bases with no gene match: 13. The CDR3: CASSPPTGALGTGELFF. CDR3 bases read: TGTGCCAGCAGCCCTCCGACAGGGGCTTTGGGAACCGGGGAG.

Within the sample, this clone is medium-sized (0.01 to 0.1%). The CDR3 end is not reached by the read, which stops 3 residues before it; the germline J gene fills it in. The chain combines TRBV2 with TRBJ2-3, with a possible D match to TRBD2 (5 bases). The CDR3 consists of 15 residues. Germline CDR1 reads SNHLY; CDR2 reads FYNNEI. The V end lost 5 bases, the J end lost 1 base, and 13 bases lay between the germline ends. The chain's CDR3 is CASSTGSGGTDTQYF. The CDR3 bases that were read are TGTGCCAGCAGTACCGGGTCCGGGGGCACAGATACG.

Comment on this clone: The CDR3 end lies 3 residues beyond the end of the read and is filled in from the germline J gene. The chain is built from TRBV7-9 and TRBJ1-2; D is unclear. V dropped 1 base and J dropped 7 bases, with 16 bases sitting between them. Germline CDR1 reads SEHNR; CDR2 reads FQNEAQ (reference sequence). CDR3 length equals 15 residues. The chain's CDR3 is CASSLVGGLASGYTF. The DNA read from the CDR3 is TGTGCCAGCAGCTTAGTCGGTGGGCTCGCGAGTGGC. Complete variable domain (other parts from reference TRBV7-9 and TRBJ1-2): DTGVSQNPRHKITKRGQNVTFRCDPISEHNRLYWYRQTLGQGPEFLTYFQNEAQLEKSRLLSDRFSAERPKGSFSTLEIQRTEQGDSAMYLCASSLVGGLASGYTFGSGTRLTVV.

Of note for this clone: Coverage ceases 3 residues before the CDR3 finishes, and the germline J gene fills in the end. The J gene is TRBJ1-2, the V gene TRBV19, with 9 bases lining up with TRBD1. This CDR3 comprises 14 residues. Germline CDR1 LNHDA, CDR2 SQIVND (reference sequence). V was pared by 7 bases and J by 3 bases, with 6 bases of the junction left unmatched. The CDR3 reads CASNTGGFDYGYTF. The sequenced part of the CDR3 DNA is TGTGCCAGTAACACAGGGGGCTTTGACTATGGC. Based on the CDR3 plus reference TRBV19 and TRBJ1-2, the full variable domain is DGGITQSPKYLFRKEGQNVTLSCEQNLNHDAMYWYRQDPGQGLRLIYYSQIVNDFQKGDIAEGYSVSREKKESFPLTVTSAQKNPTAFYLCASNTGGFDYGYTFGSGTRLTVV.

About this clone itself: The observed sequence ends 3 residues before the CDR3 terminus, with the missing tail filled in from the germline J gene. The chain links TRBV6-1 to TRBJ2-2; possible D gene TRBD1, 6 bases. CDR1 and CDR2 (germline): MNHNS, SASEGT. The CDR3 has 13 residues. V was clipped by 4 bases and J by 5 bases, with 8 bases between them. CDR3: CASSVQGTGELFF. The covered CDR3 bases are TGTGCCAGCAGTGTTCAGGGGACCGGGGAG.

This clone was seen a few times. With the read ending 3 residues before the CDR3 end, the germline J gene is used to fill in that end. V is TRBV19 and J is TRBJ1-2, with 9 nucleotides matching TRBD1. The V and J ends lost 0 bases and 0 bases, in that order; junction bases with no gene match: 2. Germline V gives CDR1 LNHDA, CDR2 SQIVND (reference sequence). The CDR3 has 16 amino acids. CDR3 sequence reads: CASSIDRDRANYGYTF. The sequenced part of the CDR3 DNA is TGTGCCAGTAGTATAGATCGGGACAGGGCTAACTATGGC. Full variable domain (outside the CDR3, taken from reference TRBV19 and TRBJ1-2): DGGITQSPKYLFRKEGQNVTLSCEQNLNHDAMYWYRQDPGQGLRLIYYSQIVNDFQKGDIAEGYSVSREKKESFPLTVTSAQKNPTAFYLCASSIDRDRANYGYTFGSGTRLTVV.

With regard to this clone: The read falls 3 residues short of the CDR3 end, and the missing part is taken from the germline J gene. The chain combines TRBV18 with TRBJ2-5; TRBD1 matches at 7 bases. The CDR3 contains 14 residues. Germline V gene data show CDR1 as KGHSH and CDR2 as LQKENI. With V trimmed by 3 bases and J by 2 bases, 3 bases remained unmatched. CDR3 sequence: CASSPGTVQETQYF. The sequenced CDR3 bases are TGTGCCAGCTCACCTGGGACAGTTCAAGAGACC.

This clone was counted only a few times. The sequenced part of the CDR3 DNA is TGTGCCAGCTCACCGGTCTTGCTAGCATCATTAAATGAG. Its protein product is CASSPVLLASLNE. The whole CDR3 protein is CASSPVLLASLNEQFF. The rearrangement uses TRBV18 and TRBJ2-1, with D maybe TRBD2 (5 bases). The read terminates 3 residues ahead of where the CDR3 ends, so the germline J gene completes it. Trimming took 3 bases from V and 7 from J, leaving 19 bases between them. Germline assignment: CDR1 KGHSH and CDR2 LQKENI. The CDR3 sequence is 16 residues long.

This clone appeared a few times. The sequence runs out 3 residues before the end of the CDR3; the remainder is reconstructed from the germline J gene. The V call is TRBV19, the J call TRBJ2-3; 9 nucleotides agree with TRBD1. Looked up from germline, CDR1 is LNHDA and CDR2 is SQIVND (reference sequence). The CDR3 length is 15 residues. Trimming cost V 5 bases and J 2 bases; bases outside gene matches: 5. The CDR3 DNA, read in part, is TGTGCCAGTAGTTTGGACAGGGGATACACAGATACG. Translation gives CASSLDRGYTDT. From start to end, the CDR3 is CASSLDRGYTDTQYF. The whole variable domain, filled in from reference TRBV19 and TRBJ2-3, reads DGGITQSPKYLFRKEGQNVTLSCEQNLNHDAMYWYRQDPGQGLRLIYYSQIVNDFQKGDIAEGYSVSREKKESFPLTVTSAQKNPTAFYLCASSLDRGYTDTQYFGPGTRLTVL.

CDR3: CASSSGQGGYNEQFF. The DNA read from the CDR3 is TGTGCCAGCAGTAGCGGACAGGGAGGCTACAATGAG. The gene calls are TRBV7-9 and TRBJ2-1; 8 nucleotides align to TRBD1. The CDR3 end lies 3 residues beyond the end of the read and is filled in from the germline J gene. The CDR3 is 15 residues long. With 6 bases clipped from V and 3 bases from J, the junction kept 7 bases outside the gene matches. CDR1 and CDR2 (germline): SEHNR, FQNEAQ (reference sequence). The full variable domain, completed using reference TRBV7-9 and TRBJ2-1, is DTGVSQNPRHKITKRGQNVTFRCDPISEHNRLYWYRQTLGQGPEFLTYFQNEAQLEKSRLLSDRFSAERPKGSFSTLEIQRTEQGDSAMYLCASSSGQGGYNEQFFGPGTRLTVL.

This clone was detected ten times or more. Germline and junction disagree at one end, which may indicate a read error. Sequencing ends 3 residues short of the CDR3 end; the germline J gene provides the rest. The V and J genes are TRBV14 and TRBJ1-4; 7 nucleotides line up with TRBD1. This CDR3 has 15 amino acids. Germline CDR1 SGHDN, CDR2 FVKESK. CDR3 DNA (partial): TGTGCCAGCAGCCTACAGACAGGGCCTAAGGAAAAA. This codes for CASSLQTGPKEK. The CDR3, in full, reads CASSLQTGPKEKLFF.

This clone appeared a few times. The sequenced CDR3 bases are TGTGCCAGCAGCCCCCAACAGGGGAGGATCAATGAG. Protein sequence: CASSPQQGRINE. The complete CDR3 protein is CASSPQQGRINEQFF. The rearrangement joins TRBV7-2 to TRBJ2-1; D is possibly TRBD1 (7 bases). The CDR3 goes on 3 residues after the read ends, and that part is filled in from the germline J gene. Germline V lookup: CDR1 SGHTA, CDR2 FQGNSA. The CDR3 sequence is 15 residues long. Trimming removed 5 bases at V and 6 bases at J, with 17 bases between.

By frequency in the sample, this clone is medium-sized. The read terminates 3 residues ahead of where the CDR3 ends, so the germline J gene completes it. J is TRBJ2-3 and V is TRBV4-1; a weak D match, TRBD2 (5 bases). The V and J ends lost 4 bases and 4 bases respectively, with 12 bases between them. There are 14 residues in the CDR3. The V gene's germline CDR1 is MGHRA and CDR2 YSYEKL. CDR3 DNA (partial): TGCGCCAGCAGCCTCCTATGGCGGGCAGATACG. Amino acid sequence: CASSLLWRADT. The full CDR3 is CASSLLWRADTQYF.

As concerns this clone: From the germline J gene comes the end of the CDR3, since the read stops 3 residues before it. The chain links TRBV7-9 to TRBJ2-5, with TRBD2 as a possible D gene (7 bases). The CDR3 contains 13 residues. Trimming removed 7 bases at V and 5 bases at J, with 14 bases between. The germline CDR1 and CDR2 sequences are SEHNR and FQNEAQ (reference sequence). Partial CDR3 DNA: TGTGCCAGCACCCCAAGGGGGGGCGAGACC. Its translation: CASTPRGGET. In full, the CDR3 is CASTPRGGETQYF.

About this clone: Coverage ceases 3 residues before the CDR3 finishes, and the germline J gene fills in the end. The chain carries TRBV18 and TRBJ1-2; tentatively, D is TRBD1 (5 bases). CDR1 is KGHSH and CDR2 is LQKENI in the germline V gene. The CDR3 contains 14 residues. The V and J ends lost 6 bases and 3 bases respectively, with 14 bases between them. The sequenced CDR3 bases are TGTGCCAGCTCGTCGCAGGGTGGCGACTATGGC. Encoded protein: CASSSQGGDYG. The CDR3 as a whole reads CASSSQGGDYGYTF.

In this sample, this clone turned up a few times. The read gets to within 3 residues of the CDR3 end, and the germline J gene fills in the rest. V gene TRBV7-2 combines with J gene TRBJ2-1; maybe TRBD1 (6 bases). V was cut by 3 bases and J by 6 bases, with 12 bases left in between. The CDR3 contains 14 residues. Germline V CDR1 and CDR2: SGHTA, FQGNSA. The sequenced CDR3 bases are TGTGCCAGCAGCTTTACGGGACAAATCAATGAG. It translates to CASSFTGQINE. The whole CDR3 sequence is CASSFTGQINEQFF.

This clone was seen a handful of times. The read ends 3 residues shy of where the CDR3 ends; the end is completed using the germline J gene. V is TRBV2 and J is TRBJ2-5; 7 bases are a match to TRBD1. Germline loops: CDR1 SNHLY, CDR2 FYNNEI. There are 14 residues in the CDR3. With 7 bases clipped from V and 1 base from J, the junction kept 6 bases outside the gene matches. The CDR3 loop reads CASKQDRPQETQYF. CDR3 DNA (partial): TGTGCCAGCAAACAGGACAGGCCCCAAGAGACC.

This clone was counted only a few times. The DNA ends 3 residues before the CDR3 does, and the rest of the CDR3 is filled in from the germline J gene. V and J are TRBV13 and TRBJ2-5; possibly TRBD1 for D (5 bases). V was trimmed by 2 bases and J by 5 bases, leaving 15 bases between them. In germline, CDR1 is PRHDT, CDR2 FYEKMQ (reference sequence). The CDR3 runs 15 residues. CDR3 protein: CASSLRGPGVETQYF. CDR3 DNA (partial): TGTGCCAGCAGCTTAAGGGGCCCCGGTGTCGAGACC.

In this sample, this clone turned up a few times. The sequence runs out 3 residues before the end of the CDR3; the remainder is reconstructed from the germline J gene. This chain links TRBV18 with TRBJ2-2; 7 bases fit TRBD1. CDR3 length: 16 amino acids. In germline, CDR1 is KGHSH, CDR2 LQKENI. The J segment lost 5 bases and the V segment lost 3 bases, leaving 9 bases of the junction unmatched. The CDR3 reads CASSPSQGVRTGELFF. CDR3 DNA (partial): TGTGCCAGCTCACCTTCCCAGGGGGTGAGGACCGGGGAG.